This entry is about one TCR beta chain. The specificity of this receptor is unknown. No much larger clone is present one base from it, and per-base qualities are unavailable. For TCR beta library preparation, 2 to 2.5 micrograms of genomic DNA were isolated from cryopreserved PBMCs. High-throughput TCR beta sequencing was performed on longitudinal blood samples from CLL patients receiving ibrutinib monotherapy. The patients took part in an open-label, single-center phase 2 trial of ibrutinib monotherapy. The CDR3, from cysteine to phenylalanine, totals 15 residues. Kept here is only the CDR3 DNA, which spans 45 bases and is read in frame from base 1. In the germline V gene, CDR1 corresponds to SGDLS and CDR2 to YYNGEE. V and J are truncated by 4 bases and 2 bases respectively, leaving an intervening sequence of 13 bases. Each clonotype received, on average, around 9.6x coverage in deep resolution sequencing performed on a MiSeq, where the target depth lay between 1 in 1 million and 1 in 200,000 T cells. The immunoSEQ hsTCRB Kit was used to generate TCR beta libraries. The authors processed their data as follows. ImmunoSEQ Data Assistant and ImmunoSEQ Analyzer were used for data analysis, and V, D and J genes were assigned according to IMGT definitions. Clonality, with values ranging from 0 to 1, was calculated as one minus the normalized Shannon entropy of productive rearrangement frequencies. Only overrepresented clonotypes making up at least 0.05% of each patient's repertoire were included in the public clonotype analysis. Around 12 age-matched healthy donor repertoires from immuneACCESS were used as controls for clonality. The table comes from immuneACCESS by way of TCRdb, which keeps in-frame sequences with V and J called. Part of the clones is missing from these tables; in studies checked, under half for an unresolved V gene and the rest for unknown reasons. The DNA was the basis for D and trimming; V, J and clone size are from that table. The sample records some 84,000 clones, about 82% of which are singletons. 5% to 6% of the sample goes to the ten largest clones.

These data originate in a study of cytotoxic CD8 clonotypes in ibrutinib-treated CLL (dated by TCRdb to 2020 to 2022). Context from the whole study: The cohort included roughly 15 treatment-naive and around 10 relapsed/refractory patients; some 18 were IGHV unmutated. Response samples were obtained after a median of around eleven months of treatment, with a range of about 6 to 40 months. Cryopreserved peripheral blood mononuclear cells were collected at three points: before therapy, at response, and at either sustained remission or disease progression. Longitudinal samples were obtainable from about 30% of the roughly 86 participants in the trial. On average, each sample had about 260,000 productive templates and more than 75,000 productive rearrangements. Responses were partial in around 25 patients and complete in 2; after median approximately 69 months follow-up, some 15 stayed in remission and some twelve progressed.

What the study reported, not specific to this receptor: Clonality rose at ibrutinib response, remained stable during sustained remission, and dropped back toward baseline at progression. Public clonotypes were rare and either shrank or stayed stable during treatment, and the rise in clonality at ibrutinib response reflected expansion of private clonotypes. Sampling times were not matched between patients in sustained remission and patients whose disease was progressing, and lymph node repertoires were not examined. At baseline, clonality was higher than in age-matched healthy donors and showed a strong correlation with circulating CD8+ T-cell counts.

Sample: PBMCs, taken before ibrutinib treatment. The sequence joins TRBV9 to TRBJ2-1, with TRBD2 as a weak D call on 6 bases. The TCR was taken from a human donor with chronic lymphocytic leukemia. Read as DNA, the sequence is TGTGCCAGCAGCACCCGGGACTCTACCTACAATGAGCAGTTCTTC. It translates as CASSTRDSTYNEQFF.